Many counts were recorded for the clone carrying this TCR beta chain. The antigen is unknown. The sample is drawn from a study of T cells in Graves' hyperthyroidism and ophthalmopathy. Study overall: Sampling of peripheral blood happened at initial diagnosis, prior to any treatment.

Whole-study results and caveats: A median around 5.9 months before onset, the model predicted ophthalmopathy.

The investigators amplified TCR beta CDR3 regions from RNA transcripts. HTBI primers were used for first-round RT-PCR of the TCR CDR3. TCRdb reprocessed the multiplex PCR reads with MiXCR, giving one entry per CDR3 protein. This sample has over 450,000 distinct CDR3 sequences, with 13% to 15% found just once. V shed 3 bases and J 5 bases; nucleotides not matched to a gene: 13. The germline V gene encodes CDR1 SGDLS and CDR2 YYNGEE. The CDR3 is 16 residues long. Absent ophthalmopathy progression within 18 months defined stable Graves' hyperthyroidism. Hyperthyroidism had been newly diagnosed in patients aged 18 to 65, and its duration was under 2 months.

This chain links TRBV9 with TRBJ2-5; 7 nucleotides match TRBD2. Sequences were obtained from blood. This sequence was found in a woman under 30 with Graves' hyperthyroidism. CDR3 amino acids: CASSEHGGGSGETQYF. CDR3 sequence (DNA): TGTGCCAGCAGCGAACATGGGGGGGGAAGTGGGGAGACCCAGTACTTC.